Following are 6 T cell receptor beta chains from one sample sequenced in a study of long-term antiretroviral therapy in people with HIV. Version v3.0 of the immunoSEQ assay was performed at survey level. Profiling relied on immunoSEQ multiplex PCR, and the TCRdb table lists in-frame clones only, not all of them. The sample includes about 28,000 clones, over 80% of them seen just once. Sequences were derived from unsorted PBMCs, sampled 0.4 years after starting antiretroviral therapy. Receptors originate from a man aged 18-30 years with HIV.

The chain combines TRBV7-7 with TRBJ2-5; 7 positions agree with TRBD2. Germline V lookup: CDR1 SSHAT, CDR2 FNYEAQ (reference sequence). The CDR3 is 15 amino acids. The CDR3 nucleotides read TGTGCTACCTCTGAGGAGGGAGGGCCGGGAGAGACCCAGTACTTC. Amino acid sequence: CATSEEGGPGETQYF.

The CDR3 loop reads CASSPLEGKMNTEAFF. Here the CDR3 DNA reads TGCGCCAGCAGCCCCCTCGAGGGAAAAATGAACACTGAAGCTTTCTTT. The gene calls are TRBV4-1 and TRBJ1-1; D gene uncertain. Germline loops: CDR1 MGHRA, CDR2 YSYEKL. Trimming pared 4 bases from V and 0 bases from J, leaving 15 bases between. There are 16 residues in the CDR3.

The rearrangement joins TRBV11-2 to TRBJ2-1; D gene uncertain. Germline V gene lookup returns CDR1 SGHAT and CDR2 FQNNGV. V lost 2 bases and J lost 8, with 4 bases in between. This CDR3 spans 11 amino acids. The CDR3 coding sequence is TGTGCCAGCAGCTTAATACATGAGCAGTTCTTC. Its translation is CASSLIHEQFF.

This chain uses TRBV21-1 with TRBJ2-7. TRBV21-1 is described as a pseudogene. The CDR3 has 13 amino acids. Here the CDR3 reads CASSNYWGHEQYF. DNA of the CDR3: TGTGCCAGCAGCAATTACTGGGGACACGAGCAGTACTTC.

The chain is built from TRBV4-1 and TRBJ2-7; 13 bases align to TRBD2. The V and J ends lost 7 bases and 7 bases, in that order; junction bases with no gene match: 10. The CDR3 has 15 amino acids. Germline loops: CDR1 MGHRA, CDR2 YSYEKL. The CDR3 loop reads CASTQLAGGLYEQYF. CDR3 DNA sequence: TGCGCCAGCACTCAACTAGCGGGAGGGCTTTATGAGCAGTACTTC.

The chain is built from TRBV7-6 and TRBJ1-1; perhaps TRBD1 as D (5 bases). From germline, CDR1 is SGHVS and CDR2 FNYEAQ. The V and J ends lost 5 bases and 0 bases respectively, with 19 bases between them. The CDR3 loop spans 17 amino acids. In nucleotides, the CDR3 is TGTGCCAGCAGCCTTCCGGGGGGGTTAGGCATGAACACTGAAGCTTTCTTT. This sequence encodes CASSLPGGLGMNTEAFF.